This T cell receptor (beta chain) originates from a study of T cells in Graves' hyperthyroidism and ophthalmopathy. General study points: Ophthalmopathy could be told apart from stable hyperthyroidism with a 13 V-J model.

Diagnoses used clinical symptoms, serum thyroxine and TRAb, thyroid ultrasound and orbital computed tomography. About this clonotype: No antigen is known for it.

Researchers took RNA transcripts and amplified the TCR beta CDR3 regions from them. The HTBI primer set was used in a first-round RT-PCR of the TCR CDR3. Using its own MiXCR run on the multiplex PCR reads, TCRdb lists one record per CDR3 protein. The repertoire holds about 360,000 distinct CDR3 sequences, with around 14% as singletons. The germline V gene has CDR1 KGHDR and CDR2 SFDVKD. The CDR3 loop spans 18 amino acids. J gave up 0 bases and V 3 bases, and 9 bases lay outside the gene matches. Material for sequencing was blood. This TCR was sampled from a woman younger than 30 with Graves' hyperthyroidism. This chain connects TRBV24-1 to TRBJ2-2, with 7 bases lining up with TRBD1. The CDR3 DNA reads TGTGCCACCAGTGATCTACCGACAGGGTTCGCGAACACCGGGGAGCTGTTTTTT. Its protein is CATSDLPTGFANTGELFF.